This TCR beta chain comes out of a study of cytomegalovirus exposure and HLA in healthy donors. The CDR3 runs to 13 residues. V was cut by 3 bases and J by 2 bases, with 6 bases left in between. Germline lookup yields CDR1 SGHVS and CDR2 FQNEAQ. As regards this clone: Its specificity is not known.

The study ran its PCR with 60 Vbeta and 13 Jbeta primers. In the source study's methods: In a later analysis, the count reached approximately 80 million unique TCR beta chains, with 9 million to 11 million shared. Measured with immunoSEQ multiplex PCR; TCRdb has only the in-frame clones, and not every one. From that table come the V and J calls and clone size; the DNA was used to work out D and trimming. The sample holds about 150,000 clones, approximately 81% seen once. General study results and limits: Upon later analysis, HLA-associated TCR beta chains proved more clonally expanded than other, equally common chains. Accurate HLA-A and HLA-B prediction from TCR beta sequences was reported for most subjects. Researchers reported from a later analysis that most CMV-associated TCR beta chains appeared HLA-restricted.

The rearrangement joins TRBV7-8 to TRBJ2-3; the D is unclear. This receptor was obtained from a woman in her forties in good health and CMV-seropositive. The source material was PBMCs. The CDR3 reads CASSFQSTDTQYF. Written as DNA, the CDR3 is TGTGCCAGCAGCTTCCAGTCCACAGATACGCAGTATTTT.